What follows are 16 T cell receptor beta chains derived from one specimen sequenced in a study of Tregs in tolerant kidney transplant recipients (dated by TCRdb to about 2019). Library generation was performed with the immunoSEQ multiplex PCR assay. TCRdb's version of the immuneACCESS table is confined to in-frame rearrangements and falls short of the full clone set. An unresolved V gene accounts for under half of the shortfall where checked; the remainder is of unknown origin. The sample table records about 69,000 clones; around nine tenths of these occur just once. The top ten constitute approximately 0.4% of the sample. What the time point label conveys for this sample: blood sample drawn before combined kidney and bone marrow transplant. Sequenced here: CD4+ T cells from blood, sampled before the transplant. The receptors derive from a human donor who received a combined kidney and bone marrow transplant.

The chain employs TRBV28 and TRBJ1-2; TRBD1 matches 7 bases. Germline lookup yields CDR1 MDHEN and CDR2 SYDVKM. V lost 6 bases to trimming and J lost 4 bases; unmatched junction nucleotides: 14. The CDR3 loop spans 16 amino acids. CDR3 sequence (DNA): TGTGCCAGCAGGACTGAGGGCGGAGGGGGCACCTATGGCTACACCTTC. Translated, it gives CASRTEGGGGTYGYTF.

V and J are TRBV28 and TRBJ1-2; 9 bases map to TRBD1. J gave up 3 bases and V 5 bases, and 7 bases lay outside the gene matches. The V gene's germline CDR1 is MDHEN and CDR2 SYDVKM. The CDR3 spans 15 residues. The CDR3 spells CASSPGTGNDYGYTF. The CDR3 DNA sequence: TGTGCCAGCAGTCCTGGGACAGGGAATGACTATGGCTACACCTTC.

This clone is a singleton in its sample. The chain is built from TRBV5-1 and TRBJ1-4; 11 bases fit TRBD1. After removal of 3 bases from V and 8 bases from J, the junction contained 6 bases not matched to a gene. Germline-derived CDR1 and CDR2 are SGHRS and YFSETQ. CDR3 size: 15 residues. CDR3: CASSSGQGVGEKLFF. The CDR3 DNA reads as TGCGCCAGCAGCTCGGGACAGGGGGTAGGAGAAAAACTGTTTTTT.

The chain employs TRBV19 and TRBJ1-2; D is possibly TRBD1 (5 bases). V was pared by 3 bases and J by 8 bases, with 13 bases between. CDR3 length equals 13 residues. Germline V gives CDR1 LNHDA, CDR2 SQIVND (reference sequence). The CDR3 DNA reads as TGTGCCAGTAGTATTCAGGGTCAAGGCGGCTACACCTTC. Its protein product is CASSIQGQGGYTF.

The chain has TRBV7-2 and TRBJ1-2; D uncertain. Per the germline V gene, CDR1 is SGHTA and CDR2 is FQGNSA. V lost 1 base to trimming and J lost 4 bases, with 7 bases between them. The CDR3 loop spans 13 amino acids. The CDR3 sequence: CASSLVQSYGYTF. The CDR3 DNA reads as TGTGCCAGCAGCTTAGTACAGAGCTATGGCTACACCTTC.

The chain has TRBV6-5 and TRBJ1-2; 11 nucleotides align to TRBD1. J lost 3 bases, V lost 7 bases, and 4 bases had no gene match. This CDR3 is built from 14 residues. Germline CDR1 and CDR2: MNHEY and SVGAGI. For the CDR3, the DNA is TGTGCCAGCAATGGACAGGGGGCAGACTATGGCTACACCTTC. Protein product: CASNGQGADYGYTF.

The chain is built from TRBV27 and TRBJ2-4; TRBD2 matches 13 bases. The J segment lost 3 bases and the V segment lost 2 bases, leaving 10 bases of the junction unmatched. Germline CDR1 MNHEY, CDR2 SMNVEV (reference sequence). The CDR3 spans 19 residues. CDR3 amino acids: CASSLRLAGGRMGKNIQYF. As DNA, the CDR3 is TGTGCCAGCAGTTTAAGACTAGCGGGAGGCCGGATGGGCAAAAACATTCAGTACTTC.

The chain couples TRBV5-1 to TRBJ2-7; possible D gene TRBD2, 6 bases. The CDR3 extends over 14 amino acids. V was trimmed by 3 bases and J by 4 bases, leaving 14 bases between them. CDR1 is SGHRS and CDR2 is YFSETQ in the germline V gene. DNA for the CDR3: TGCGCCAGCAGCTCTCGGGACTGGAAATACGAGCAGTACTTC. Residues: CASSSRDWKYEQYF.

The rearrangement joins TRBV28 to TRBJ2-1; 10 positions agree with TRBD2. In germline, CDR1 is MDHEN, CDR2 SYDVKM. The length of the CDR3 is 17 residues. J was trimmed by 0 bases and V by 6 bases; bases with no gene match: 8. CDR3 region: CASRGGLAEISYNEQFF. The CDR3 DNA reads as TGTGCCAGCAGGGGCGGACTAGCGGAGATCTCCTACAATGAGCAGTTCTTC.

The gene calls are TRBV7-2 and TRBJ2-1, with 8 bases matching TRBD2. The CDR3 consists of 13 residues. CDR1 and CDR2 (germline): SGHTA, FQGNSA. V dropped 2 bases and J dropped 8; count of bases not matched to a gene: 2. The CDR3 sequence: CASSLISGDEQFF. The CDR3 coding sequence is TGTGCCAGCAGCTTAATTAGCGGGGATGAGCAGTTCTTC.

The rearrangement links TRBV5-1 to TRBJ1-1, with D perhaps TRBD1 (5 bases). Trimming removed 0 bases from V and 5 bases from J, with 5 bases in between. From germline, CDR1 is SGHRS and CDR2 YFSETQ. This CDR3 is built from 12 residues. The CDR3 is CASSLGQTEAFF. In nucleotides, the CDR3 is TGCGCCAGCAGCTTGGGACAGACTGAAGCTTTCTTT.

The V and J genes are TRBV28 and TRBJ2-7; 7 bases map to TRBD1. The CDR3 length is 17 residues. The germline gives CDR1 MDHEN, CDR2 SYDVKM. With V trimmed by 3 bases and J by 1 base, 12 bases remained unmatched. CDR3 protein: CASSFASPGQLSYEQYF. In DNA, the CDR3 is TGTGCCAGCAGTTTCGCTTCCCCGGGACAGCTATCCTACGAGCAGTACTTC.

The chain uses TRBV7-3 and TRBJ1-1; D not certain. The CDR3 runs 14 residues. Germline CDR1 and CDR2: SGHTA and FQGTGA. Trimming left V 3 bases short and J 3 bases short, with 11 bases between. Here the CDR3 DNA reads TGTGCCAGCAGCTTTGGGCCCGGGGACACTGAAGCTTTCTTT. It encodes CASSFGPGDTEAFF.

The chain employs TRBV29-1 and TRBJ2-4; D is undetermined. Germline-derived CDR1 and CDR2 are SQVTM and ANQGSEA. Trimming shortened V by 7 bases and J by 0 bases, and 13 bases separated the two germline ends. CDR3 length equals 14 residues. CDR3 protein: CSDPHSLAKNIQYF. The DNA for the CDR3 is TGCAGCGACCCCCACAGCCTAGCCAAAAACATTCAGTACTTC.

This sequence joins TRBV19 and TRBJ2-1; 8 bases align to TRBD2. J gave up 0 bases and V 3 bases, and 4 bases lay outside the gene matches. This CDR3 has 16 residues. Per germline, CDR1 LNHDA and CDR2 SQIVND (reference sequence). CDR3 in amino acids: CASSINSGSSYNEQFF. The DNA for the CDR3 is TGTGCCAGTAGTATTAACAGCGGGAGCTCCTACAATGAGCAGTTCTTC.

The chain recombines TRBV28 with TRBJ1-2; D perhaps matches TRBD1 (6 bases). CDR3 length: 15 residues. Germline CDR1 MDHEN, CDR2 SYDVKM. The V gene lost 6 bases and the J gene lost 1 base, with 15 bases spanning the gap. The chain's CDR3 is CASSSGGRVNYGYTF. The DNA of the CDR3 is TGTGCCAGCAGCTCCGGGGGGCGTGTTAACTATGGCTACACCTTC.